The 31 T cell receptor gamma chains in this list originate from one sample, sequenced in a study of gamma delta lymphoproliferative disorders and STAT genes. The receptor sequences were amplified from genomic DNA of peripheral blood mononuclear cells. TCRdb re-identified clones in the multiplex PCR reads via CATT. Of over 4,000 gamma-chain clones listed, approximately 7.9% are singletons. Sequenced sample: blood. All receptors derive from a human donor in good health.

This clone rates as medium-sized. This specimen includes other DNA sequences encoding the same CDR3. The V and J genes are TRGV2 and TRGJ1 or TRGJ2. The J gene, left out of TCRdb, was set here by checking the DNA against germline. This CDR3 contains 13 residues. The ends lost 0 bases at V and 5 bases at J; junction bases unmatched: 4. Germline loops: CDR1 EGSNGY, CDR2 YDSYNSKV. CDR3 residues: CATWDGPDYKKLF. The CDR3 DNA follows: TGTGCCACCTGGGACGGGCCGGATTATAAGAAACTCTTT.

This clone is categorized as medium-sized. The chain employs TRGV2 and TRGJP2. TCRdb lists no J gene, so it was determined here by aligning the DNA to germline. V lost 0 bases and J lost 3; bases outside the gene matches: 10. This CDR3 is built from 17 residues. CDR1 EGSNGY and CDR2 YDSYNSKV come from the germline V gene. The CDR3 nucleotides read TGTGCCACCTGGGACGGGCTAGTGGGAGGTAGTGATTGGATCAAGACGTTT. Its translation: CATWDGLVGGSDWIKTF.

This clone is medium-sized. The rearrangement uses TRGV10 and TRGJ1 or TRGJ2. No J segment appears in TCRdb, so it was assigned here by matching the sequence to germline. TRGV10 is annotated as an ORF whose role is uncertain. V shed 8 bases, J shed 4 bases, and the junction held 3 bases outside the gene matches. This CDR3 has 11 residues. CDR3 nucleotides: TGTGCTGCGTGGGGGTATTATAAGAAACTCTTT. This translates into CAAWGYYKKLF.

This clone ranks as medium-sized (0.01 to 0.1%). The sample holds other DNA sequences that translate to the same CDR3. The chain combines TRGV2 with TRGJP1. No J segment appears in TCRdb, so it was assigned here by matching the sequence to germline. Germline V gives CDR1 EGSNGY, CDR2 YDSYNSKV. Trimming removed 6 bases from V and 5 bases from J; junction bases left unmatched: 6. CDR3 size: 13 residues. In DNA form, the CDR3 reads TGTGCCACCTGGACTACTACTGGTTGGTTCAAGATATTT. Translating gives CATWTTTGWFKIF.

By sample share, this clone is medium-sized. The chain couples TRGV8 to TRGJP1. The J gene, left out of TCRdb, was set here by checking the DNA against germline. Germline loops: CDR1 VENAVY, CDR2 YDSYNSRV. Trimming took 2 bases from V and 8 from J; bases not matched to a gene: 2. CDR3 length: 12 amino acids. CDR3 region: CATWDMGWFKIF. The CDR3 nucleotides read TGTGCCACCTGGGATATGGGTTGGTTCAAGATATTT.

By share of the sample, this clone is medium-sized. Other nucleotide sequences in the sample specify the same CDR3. CDR3 nucleotides: TGTGCCACCTGGGACGGGCACTATTATAAGAAACTCTTT. Amino acid sequence: CATWDGHYYKKLF. This sequence joins TRGV2 and TRGJ1 or TRGJ2. TCRdb does not report a J gene; here it was assigned by matching the DNA to germline references. CDR1 is EGSNGY and CDR2 is YDSYNSKV in the germline V gene. This CDR3 has 13 amino acids. The V gene end was trimmed by 0 bases and the J gene end by 4 bases; junction bases not matched to a gene: 3.

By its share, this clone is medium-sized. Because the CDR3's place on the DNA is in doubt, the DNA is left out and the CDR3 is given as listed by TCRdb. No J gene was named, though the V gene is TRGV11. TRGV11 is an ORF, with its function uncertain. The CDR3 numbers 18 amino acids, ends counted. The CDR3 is CTTVPAGSYLPCYYKKLF.

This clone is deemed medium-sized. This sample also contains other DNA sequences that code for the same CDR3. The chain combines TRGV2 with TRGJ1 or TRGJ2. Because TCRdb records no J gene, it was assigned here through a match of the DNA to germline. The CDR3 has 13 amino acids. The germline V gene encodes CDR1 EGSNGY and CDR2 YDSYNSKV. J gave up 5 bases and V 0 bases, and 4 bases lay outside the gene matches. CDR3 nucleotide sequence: TGTGCCACCTGGGACGGGCTGGATTATAAGAAACTCTTT. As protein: CATWDGLDYKKLF.

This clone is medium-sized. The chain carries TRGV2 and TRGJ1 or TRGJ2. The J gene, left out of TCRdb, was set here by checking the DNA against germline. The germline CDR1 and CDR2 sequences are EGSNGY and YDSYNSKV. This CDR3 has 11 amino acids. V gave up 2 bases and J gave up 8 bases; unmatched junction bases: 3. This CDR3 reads CATWDEDKKLF. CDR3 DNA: TGTGCCACCTGGGACGAAGATAAGAAACTCTTT.

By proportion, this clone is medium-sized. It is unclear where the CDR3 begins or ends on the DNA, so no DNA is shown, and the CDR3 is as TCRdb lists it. CDR3 region: CTTVPAGLGNTYKKLF. The V gene is given as TRGV11, and no J gene call is available. TRGV11 is recorded as an ORF, its role being uncertain. The CDR3 is 16 residues long, ends included.

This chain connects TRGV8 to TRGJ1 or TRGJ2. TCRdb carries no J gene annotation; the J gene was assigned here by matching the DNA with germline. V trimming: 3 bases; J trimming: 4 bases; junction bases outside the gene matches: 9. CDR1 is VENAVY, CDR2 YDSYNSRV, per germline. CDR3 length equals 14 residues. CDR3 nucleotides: TGTGCCACCTGGGATTGTAGGCGGTATTATAAGAAACTCTTT. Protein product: CATWDCRRYYKKLF.

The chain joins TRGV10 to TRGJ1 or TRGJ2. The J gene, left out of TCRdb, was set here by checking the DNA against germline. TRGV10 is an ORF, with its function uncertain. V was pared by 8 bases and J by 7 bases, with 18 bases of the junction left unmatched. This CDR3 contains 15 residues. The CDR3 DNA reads TGTGCTGCGTGGGACCTATGGGGAGGAGGCTATAAGAAACTCTTT. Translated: CAAWDLWGGGYKKLF.

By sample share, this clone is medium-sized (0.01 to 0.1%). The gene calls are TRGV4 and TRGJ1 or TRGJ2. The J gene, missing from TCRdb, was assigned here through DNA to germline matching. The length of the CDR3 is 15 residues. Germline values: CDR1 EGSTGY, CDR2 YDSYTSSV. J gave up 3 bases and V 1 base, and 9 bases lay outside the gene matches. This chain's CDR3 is CATWDGRNFYYKKLF. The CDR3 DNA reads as TGTGCCACCTGGGATGGCCGTAACTTTTATTATAAGAAACTCTTT.

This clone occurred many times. In DNA, the CDR3 is TGTGCCTTGTGGGAGGAAACGAATTATTATAAGAAACTCTTT. Protein: CALWEETNYYKKLF. The chain carries TRGV9 and TRGJ1 or TRGJ2. No J gene was available from TCRdb, and it was assigned here by a germline match of the DNA. CDR3 length: 14 residues. Germline-derived CDR1 and CDR2 are GITISATS and ISYDGTV (reference sequence). V shed 2 bases, J shed 0 bases, and the junction held 4 bases outside the gene matches.

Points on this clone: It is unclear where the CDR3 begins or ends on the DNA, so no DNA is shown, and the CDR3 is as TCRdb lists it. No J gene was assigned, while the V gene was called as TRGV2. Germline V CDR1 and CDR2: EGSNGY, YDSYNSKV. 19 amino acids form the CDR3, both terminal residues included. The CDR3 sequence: CATWDGIIIRNSLAVEQHF.

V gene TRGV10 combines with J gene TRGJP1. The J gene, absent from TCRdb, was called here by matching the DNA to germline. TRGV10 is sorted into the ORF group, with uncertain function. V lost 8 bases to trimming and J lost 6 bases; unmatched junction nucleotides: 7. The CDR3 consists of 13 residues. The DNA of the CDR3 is TGTGCTGCGTGGCCCCGGGCTGGTTGGTTCAAGATATTT. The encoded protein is CAAWPRAGWFKIF.

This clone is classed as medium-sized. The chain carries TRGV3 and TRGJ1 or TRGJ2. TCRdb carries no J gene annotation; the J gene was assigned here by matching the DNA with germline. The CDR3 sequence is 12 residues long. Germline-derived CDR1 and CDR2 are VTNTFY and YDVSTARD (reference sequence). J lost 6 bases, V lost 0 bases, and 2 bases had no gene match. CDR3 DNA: TGTGCCACCTGGGACAGGCTTTATAAGAAACTCTTT. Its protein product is CATWDRLYKKLF.

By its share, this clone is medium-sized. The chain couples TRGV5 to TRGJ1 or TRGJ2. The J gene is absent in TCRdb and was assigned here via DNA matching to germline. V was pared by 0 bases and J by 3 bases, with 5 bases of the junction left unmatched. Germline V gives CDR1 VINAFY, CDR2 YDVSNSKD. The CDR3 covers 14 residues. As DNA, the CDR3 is TGTGCCACCTGGGACAGGCGTGTTTATTATAAGAAACTCTTT. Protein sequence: CATWDRRVYYKKLF.

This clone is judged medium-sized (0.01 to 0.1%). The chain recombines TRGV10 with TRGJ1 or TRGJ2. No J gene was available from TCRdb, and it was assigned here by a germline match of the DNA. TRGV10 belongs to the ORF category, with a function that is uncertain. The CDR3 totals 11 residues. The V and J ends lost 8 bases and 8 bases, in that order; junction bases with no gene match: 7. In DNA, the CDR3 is TGTGCTGCGTGGGACCCCAATAAGAAACTCTTT. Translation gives CAAWDPNKKLF.

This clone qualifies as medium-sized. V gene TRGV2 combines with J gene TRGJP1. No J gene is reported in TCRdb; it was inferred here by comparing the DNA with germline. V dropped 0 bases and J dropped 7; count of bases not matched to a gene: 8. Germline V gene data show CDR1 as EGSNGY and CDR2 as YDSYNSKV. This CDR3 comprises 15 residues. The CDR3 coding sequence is TGTGCCACCTGGGACGGGCCGGGGGGTGGTTGGTTCAAGATATTT. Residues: CATWDGPGGGWFKIF.

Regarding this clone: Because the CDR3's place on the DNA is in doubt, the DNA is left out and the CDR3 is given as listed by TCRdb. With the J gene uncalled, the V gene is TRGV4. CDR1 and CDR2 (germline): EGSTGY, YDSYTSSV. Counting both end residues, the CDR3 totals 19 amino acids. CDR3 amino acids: CATWDAFIIRNSLAVEQHF.

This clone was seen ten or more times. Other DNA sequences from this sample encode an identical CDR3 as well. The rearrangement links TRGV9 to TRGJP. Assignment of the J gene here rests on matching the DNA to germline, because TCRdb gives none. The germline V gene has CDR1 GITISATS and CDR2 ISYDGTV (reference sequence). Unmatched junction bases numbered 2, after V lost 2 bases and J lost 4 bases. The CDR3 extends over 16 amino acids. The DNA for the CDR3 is TGTGCCTTGTGGGAGGGACAAGAGTTGGGCAAAAAAATCAAGGTATTT. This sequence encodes CALWEGQELGKKIKVF.

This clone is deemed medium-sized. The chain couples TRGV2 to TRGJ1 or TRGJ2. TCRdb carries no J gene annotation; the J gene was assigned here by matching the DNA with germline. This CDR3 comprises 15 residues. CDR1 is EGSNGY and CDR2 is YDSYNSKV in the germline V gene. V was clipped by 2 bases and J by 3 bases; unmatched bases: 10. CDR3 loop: CATWDELTVYYKKLF. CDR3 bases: TGTGCCACCTGGGACGAGCTCACAGTTTATTATAAGAAACTCTTT.

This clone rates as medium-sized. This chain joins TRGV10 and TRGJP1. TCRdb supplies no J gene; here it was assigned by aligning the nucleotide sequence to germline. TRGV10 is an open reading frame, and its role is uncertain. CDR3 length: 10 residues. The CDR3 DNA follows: TGTGCGGGTGCTTGTTGGTTCAAGATATTT. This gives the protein CAGACWFKIF.

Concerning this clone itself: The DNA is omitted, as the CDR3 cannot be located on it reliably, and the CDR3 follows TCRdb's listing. Here the CDR3 reads CATWDGLVRNSLAVEQHF. The V gene reported is TRGV2; the J gene is uncalled. The germline gives CDR1 EGSNGY, CDR2 YDSYNSKV. The CDR3 is 18 amino acids in total, end residues counted.

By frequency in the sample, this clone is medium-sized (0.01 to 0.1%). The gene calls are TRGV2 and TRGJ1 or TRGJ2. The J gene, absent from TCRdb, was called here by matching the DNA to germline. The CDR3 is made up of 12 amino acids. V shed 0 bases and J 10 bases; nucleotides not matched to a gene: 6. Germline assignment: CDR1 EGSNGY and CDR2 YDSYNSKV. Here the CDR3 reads CATWDGLTKKLF. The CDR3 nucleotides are TGTGCCACCTGGGACGGGCTAACAAAGAAACTCTTT.

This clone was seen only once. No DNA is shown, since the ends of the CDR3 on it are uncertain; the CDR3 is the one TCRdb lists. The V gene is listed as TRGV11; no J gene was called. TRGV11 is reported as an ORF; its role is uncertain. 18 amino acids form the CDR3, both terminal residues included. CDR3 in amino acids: CTTVPAPPQELGKKIKVF.

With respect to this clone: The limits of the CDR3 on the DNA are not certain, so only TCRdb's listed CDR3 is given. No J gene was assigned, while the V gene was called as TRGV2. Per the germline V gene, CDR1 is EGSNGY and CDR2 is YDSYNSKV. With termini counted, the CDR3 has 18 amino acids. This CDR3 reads CATWDGIIRNSLAVEQHF.

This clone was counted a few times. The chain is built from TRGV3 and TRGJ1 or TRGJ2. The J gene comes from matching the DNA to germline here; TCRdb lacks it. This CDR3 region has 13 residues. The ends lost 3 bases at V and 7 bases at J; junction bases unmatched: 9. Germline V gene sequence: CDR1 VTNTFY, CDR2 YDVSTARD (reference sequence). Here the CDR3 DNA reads TGTGCCACCTGGGACGAAAGGAGGTATAAGAAACTCTTT. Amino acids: CATWDERRYKKLF.

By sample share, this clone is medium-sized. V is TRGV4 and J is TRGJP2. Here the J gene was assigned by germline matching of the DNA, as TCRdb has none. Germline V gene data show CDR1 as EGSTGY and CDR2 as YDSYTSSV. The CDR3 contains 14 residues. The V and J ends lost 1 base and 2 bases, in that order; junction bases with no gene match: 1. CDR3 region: CATWDGSSDWIKTF. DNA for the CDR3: TGTGCCACCTGGGATGGAAGTAGTGATTGGATCAAGACGTTT.

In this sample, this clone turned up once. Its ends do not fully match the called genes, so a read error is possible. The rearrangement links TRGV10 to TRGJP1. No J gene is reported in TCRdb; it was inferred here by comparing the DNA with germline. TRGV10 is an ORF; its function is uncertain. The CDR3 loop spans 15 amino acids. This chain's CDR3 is CAGLSQSTTGWFKIF. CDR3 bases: TGCGCGGGATTAAGTCAAAGTACCACTGGTTGGTTCAAGATATTT.